This TCR beta chain was identified during a study of blood T cell repertoires in COVID-19. Study-level information: Samples representing acute and convalescent COVID-19 were sourced from the United States, Italy and Spain. PBMCs, B-cell-depleted T cells, or T cells provided the cDNA or gDNA that made up the material.

Per the original data handling: Amplified reference gene primers provided the basis for estimating nucleated cell counts. Clones were sequenced by immunoSEQ multiplex PCR, and TCRdb holds only the in-frame ones, with some missing. V, J and clone size are those of that table, while D and trimming were read from the DNA. The sample yields 60,000 to 70,000 clones, 88% seen once. There are 14 residues in the CDR3. CDR1 is SGHRS, CDR2 YFSETQ, per germline. V lost 1 base and J lost 6; bases outside the gene matches: 2. This receptor was obtained from an elderly woman with active COVID-19. Sequencing input: peripheral blood. The chain combines TRBV5-1 with TRBJ2-1; TRBD2 aligns across 9 bases. The CDR3 sequence: CASSLSAGGNEQFF. CDR3 DNA: TGCGCCAGCAGCTTGTCAGCGGGGGGCAATGAGCAGTTCTTC.